This note documents a single TCR beta chain sequence. Sequenced by immunoSEQ multiplex PCR; TCRdb stores in-frame clones only, minus some. The table shows 160,000 or so clones, with 87% occurring only once. The data derive from a study of blood T cell repertoires in COVID-19. The TCR comes from a human donor with acute COVID-19. The donor label of this sample is uncertain. The specimen was PBMCs or T cells enriched from blood (not recorded which).

The CDR3 spells CASSVGLTAGGRSYNEQFF. CDR3 coding DNA: TGTGCCAGCAGCGTAGGCCTAACCGCGGGGGGCCGCTCCTACAATGAGCAGTTCTTC. This chain links TRBV9 with TRBJ2-1; TRBD2 aligns across 8 bases. Looked up from germline, CDR1 is SGDLS and CDR2 is YYNGEE. There are 19 residues in the CDR3. V gave up 0 bases and J gave up 0 bases; unmatched junction bases: 11. The variable domain in full, completed from reference TRBV9 and TRBJ2-1, reads DSGVTQTPKHLITATGQRVTLRCSPRSGDLSVYWYQQSLDQGLQFLIQYYNGEERAKGNILERFSAQQFPDLHSELNLSSLELGDSALYFCASSVGLTAGGRSYNEQFFGPGTRLTVL.